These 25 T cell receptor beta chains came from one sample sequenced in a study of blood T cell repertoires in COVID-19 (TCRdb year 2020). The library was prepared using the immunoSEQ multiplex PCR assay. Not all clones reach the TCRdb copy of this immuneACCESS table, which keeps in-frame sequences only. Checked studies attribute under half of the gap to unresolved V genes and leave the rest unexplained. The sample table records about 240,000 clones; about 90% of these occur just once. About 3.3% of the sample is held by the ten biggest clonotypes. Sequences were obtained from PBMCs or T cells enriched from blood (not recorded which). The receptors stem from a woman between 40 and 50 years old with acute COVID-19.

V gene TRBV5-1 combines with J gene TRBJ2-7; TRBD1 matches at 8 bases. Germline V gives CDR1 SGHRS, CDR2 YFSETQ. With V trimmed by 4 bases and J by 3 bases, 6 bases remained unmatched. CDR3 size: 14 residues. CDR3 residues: CASSPGDRFYEQYF. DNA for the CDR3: TGCGCCAGCAGCCCGGGGGACAGGTTCTACGAGCAGTACTTC.

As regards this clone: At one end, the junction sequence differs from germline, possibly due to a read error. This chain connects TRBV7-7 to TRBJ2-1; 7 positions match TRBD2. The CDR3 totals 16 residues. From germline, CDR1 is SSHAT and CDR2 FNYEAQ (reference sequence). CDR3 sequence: CASSLVLAESLNEQFF. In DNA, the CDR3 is TGTGCTAGCAGCTTAGTCCTAGCGGAGTCTCTCAATGAGCAGTTCTTC.

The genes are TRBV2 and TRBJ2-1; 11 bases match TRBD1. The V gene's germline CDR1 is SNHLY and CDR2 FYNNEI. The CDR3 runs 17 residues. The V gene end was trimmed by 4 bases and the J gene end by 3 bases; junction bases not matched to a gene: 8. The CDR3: CASSVLGGTGGYNEQFF. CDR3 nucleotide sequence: TGTGCCAGCAGTGTACTCGGCGGGACAGGGGGCTACAATGAGCAGTTCTTC.

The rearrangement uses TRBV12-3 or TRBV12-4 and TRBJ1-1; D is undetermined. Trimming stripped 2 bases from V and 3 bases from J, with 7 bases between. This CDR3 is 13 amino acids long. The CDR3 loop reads CASSLHRDTEAFF. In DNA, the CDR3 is TGTGCCAGCAGTTTACACAGAGACACTGAAGCTTTCTTT.

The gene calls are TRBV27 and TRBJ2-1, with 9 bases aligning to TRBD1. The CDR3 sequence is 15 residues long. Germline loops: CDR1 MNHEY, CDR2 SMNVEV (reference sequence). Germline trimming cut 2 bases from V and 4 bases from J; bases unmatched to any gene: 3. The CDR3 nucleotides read TGTGCCAGCAGTTTAGGGACAGGGATTTACAATGAGCAGTTCTTC. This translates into CASSLGTGIYNEQFF.

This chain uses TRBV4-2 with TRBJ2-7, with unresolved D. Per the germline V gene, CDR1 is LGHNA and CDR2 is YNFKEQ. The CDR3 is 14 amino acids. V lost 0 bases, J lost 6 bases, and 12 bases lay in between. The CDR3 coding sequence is TGTGCCAGCAGCCAAGACCCTCCCCCGAGCGAGCAGTACTTC. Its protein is CASSQDPPPSEQYF.

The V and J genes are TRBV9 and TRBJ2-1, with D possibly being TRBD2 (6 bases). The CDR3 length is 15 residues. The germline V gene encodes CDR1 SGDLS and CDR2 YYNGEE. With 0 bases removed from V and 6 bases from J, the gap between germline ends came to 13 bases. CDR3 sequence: CASSVDGTQINEQFF. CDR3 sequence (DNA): TGTGCCAGCAGCGTAGACGGGACTCAGATCAATGAGCAGTTCTTC.

The CDR3 spells CASSNLAGGNTGELFF. DNA for the CDR3: TGTGCCAGCAGTAACCTAGCGGGAGGGAACACCGGGGAGCTGTTTTTT. The chain uses TRBV2 and TRBJ2-2; TRBD2 agrees at 11 bases. From germline, CDR1 is SNHLY and CDR2 FYNNEI. The CDR3 runs to 16 residues. V lost 5 bases to trimming and J lost 1 base; unmatched junction nucleotides: 3.

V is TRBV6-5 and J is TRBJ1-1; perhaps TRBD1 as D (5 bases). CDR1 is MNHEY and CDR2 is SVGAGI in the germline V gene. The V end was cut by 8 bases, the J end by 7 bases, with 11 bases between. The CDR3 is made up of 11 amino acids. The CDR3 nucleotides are TGTGCCAGCTGCAGGGATAATGAAGCTTTCTTT. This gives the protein CASCRDNEAFF.

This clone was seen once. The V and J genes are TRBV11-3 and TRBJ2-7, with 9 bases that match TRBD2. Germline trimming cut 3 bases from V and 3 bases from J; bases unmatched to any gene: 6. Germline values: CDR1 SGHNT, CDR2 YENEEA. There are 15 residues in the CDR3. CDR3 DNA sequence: TGTGCCAGCAGCTTCAGGACTAGCGACAACTACGAGCAGTACTTC. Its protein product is CASSFRTSDNYEQYF.

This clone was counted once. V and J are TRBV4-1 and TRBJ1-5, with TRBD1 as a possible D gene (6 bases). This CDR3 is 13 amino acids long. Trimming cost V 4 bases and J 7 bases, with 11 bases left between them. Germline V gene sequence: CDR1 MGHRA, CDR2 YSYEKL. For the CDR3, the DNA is TGCGCCAGCAGCCCCGCTCAGGGGCAGCCCCAGCATTTT. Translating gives CASSPAQGQPQHF.

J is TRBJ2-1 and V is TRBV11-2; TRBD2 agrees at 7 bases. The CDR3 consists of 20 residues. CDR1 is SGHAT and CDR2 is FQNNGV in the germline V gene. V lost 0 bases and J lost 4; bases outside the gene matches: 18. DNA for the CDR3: TGTGCCAGCAGCTTAGATCTTTTTATGGCTAGCGGTTACATTTACAATGAGCAGTTCTTC. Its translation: CASSLDLFMASGYIYNEQFF. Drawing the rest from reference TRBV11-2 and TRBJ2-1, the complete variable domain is EAGVAQSPRYKIIEKRQSVAFWCNPISGHATLYWYQQILGQGPKLLIQFQNNGVVDDSQLPKDRFSAERLKGVDSTLKIQPAKLEDSAVYLCASSLDLFMASGYIYNEQFFGPGTRLTVL.

The CDR3, as DNA: TGCAGCGTTGACGCGCTGCTAGAGGGGACCCAGTACTTC. It yields the protein CSVDALLEGTQYF. The chain is built from TRBV29-1 and TRBJ2-5; maybe TRBD2 (5 bases). This CDR3 region has 13 residues. Germline V CDR1 and CDR2: SQVTM, ANQGSEA. The V gene lost 3 bases and the J gene lost 7 bases, with 15 bases spanning the gap.

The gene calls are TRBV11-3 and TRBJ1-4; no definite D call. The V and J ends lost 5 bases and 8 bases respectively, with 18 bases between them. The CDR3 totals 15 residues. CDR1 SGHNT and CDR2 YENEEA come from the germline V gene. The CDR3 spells CASSDSSRIPEKLFF. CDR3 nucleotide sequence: TGTGCCAGCAGCGACTCTTCACGTATCCCCGAAAAACTGTTTTTT.

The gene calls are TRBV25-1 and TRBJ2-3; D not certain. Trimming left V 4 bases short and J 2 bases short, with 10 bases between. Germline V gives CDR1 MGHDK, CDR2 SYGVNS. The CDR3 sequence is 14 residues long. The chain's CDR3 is CASSALPSTDTQYF. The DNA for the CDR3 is TGTGCCAGCAGTGCTCTCCCGTCCACAGATACGCAGTATTTT.

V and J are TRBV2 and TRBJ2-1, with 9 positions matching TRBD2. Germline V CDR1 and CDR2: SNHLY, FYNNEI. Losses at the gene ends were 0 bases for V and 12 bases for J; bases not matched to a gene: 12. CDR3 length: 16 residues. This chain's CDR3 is CASSEAASGTPEGQFF. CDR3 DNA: TGTGCCAGCAGTGAAGCAGCTAGCGGGACTCCTGAGGGGCAGTTCTTC. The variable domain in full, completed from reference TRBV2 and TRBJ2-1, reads EPEVTQTPSHQVTQMGQEVILRCVPISNHLYFYWYRQILGQKVEFLVSFYNNEISEKSEIFDDQFSVERPDGSNFTLKIRSTKLEDSAMYFCASSEAASGTPEGQFFGPGTRLTVL.

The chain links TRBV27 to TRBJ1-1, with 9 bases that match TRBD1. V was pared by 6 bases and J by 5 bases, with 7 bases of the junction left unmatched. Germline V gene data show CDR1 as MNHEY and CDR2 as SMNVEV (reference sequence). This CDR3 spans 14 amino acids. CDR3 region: CASRTGGSYTEAFF. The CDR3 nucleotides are TGTGCCAGCAGGACAGGGGGATCCTATACTGAAGCTTTCTTT.

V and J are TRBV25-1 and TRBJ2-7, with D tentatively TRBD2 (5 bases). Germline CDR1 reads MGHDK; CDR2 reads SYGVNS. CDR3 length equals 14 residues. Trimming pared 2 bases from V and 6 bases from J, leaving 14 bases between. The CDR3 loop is CASSEGVYLAEQYF. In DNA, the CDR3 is TGTGCCAGCAGTGAAGGGGTCTATCTAGCCGAGCAGTACTTC.

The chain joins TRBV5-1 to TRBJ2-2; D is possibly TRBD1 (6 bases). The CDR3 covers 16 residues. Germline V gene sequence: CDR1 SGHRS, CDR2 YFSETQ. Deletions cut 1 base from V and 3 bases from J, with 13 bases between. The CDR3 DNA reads TGCGCCAGCAGCTTGAGGGTGACAGGAGACACCGGGGAGCTGTTTTTT. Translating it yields CASSLRVTGDTGELFF.

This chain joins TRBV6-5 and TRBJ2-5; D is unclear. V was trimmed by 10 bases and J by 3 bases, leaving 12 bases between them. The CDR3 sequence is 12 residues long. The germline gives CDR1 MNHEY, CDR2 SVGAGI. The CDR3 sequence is CATGPIEETQYF. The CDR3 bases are TGTGCCACTGGGCCTATCGAAGAGACCCAGTACTTC.

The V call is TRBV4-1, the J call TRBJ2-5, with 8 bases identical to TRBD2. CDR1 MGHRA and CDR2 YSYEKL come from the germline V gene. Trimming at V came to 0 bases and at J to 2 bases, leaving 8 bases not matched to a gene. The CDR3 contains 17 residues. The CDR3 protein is CASSQDLTSGFQETQYF. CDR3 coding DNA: TGCGCCAGCAGCCAAGATCTAACTAGCGGTTTTCAAGAGACCCAGTACTTC.

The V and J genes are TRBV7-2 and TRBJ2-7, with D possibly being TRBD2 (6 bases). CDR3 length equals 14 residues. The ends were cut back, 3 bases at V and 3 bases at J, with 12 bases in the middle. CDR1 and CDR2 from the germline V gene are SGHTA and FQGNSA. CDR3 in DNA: TGTGCCAGCAGCTTGGGTGGTAGCGGCTACGAGCAGTACTTC. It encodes CASSLGGSGYEQYF.

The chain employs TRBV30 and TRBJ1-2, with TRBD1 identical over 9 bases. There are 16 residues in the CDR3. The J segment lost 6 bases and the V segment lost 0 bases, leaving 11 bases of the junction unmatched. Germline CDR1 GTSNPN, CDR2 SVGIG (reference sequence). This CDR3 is CAWSVRMTGTGNGYTF. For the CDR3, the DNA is TGTGCCTGGAGTGTACGCATGACCGGGACAGGGAATGGCTACACCTTC.

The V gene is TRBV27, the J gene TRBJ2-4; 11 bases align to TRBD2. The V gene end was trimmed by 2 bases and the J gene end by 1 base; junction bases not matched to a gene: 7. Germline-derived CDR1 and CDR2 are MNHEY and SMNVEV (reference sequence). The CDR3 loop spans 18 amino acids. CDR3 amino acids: CASSLRLAGIGAKNIQYF. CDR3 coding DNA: TGTGCCAGCAGTTTAAGACTAGCGGGGATAGGGGCCAAAAACATTCAGTACTTC.

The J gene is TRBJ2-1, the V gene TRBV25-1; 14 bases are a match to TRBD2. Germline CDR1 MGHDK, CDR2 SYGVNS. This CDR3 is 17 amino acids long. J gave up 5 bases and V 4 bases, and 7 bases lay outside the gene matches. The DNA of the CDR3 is TGTGCCAGCAGTGCCCATCCGGGACTAGCGGGAGACAATGAGCAGTTCTTC. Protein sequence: CASSAHPGLAGDNEQFF.